This T cell receptor beta chain is drawn from a study of CD8+ T cells in alopecia areata. Following RNA extraction, reverse transcription yielded cDNA that acted as the sequencing template. Clones were sequenced by immunoSEQ multiplex PCR, and TCRdb holds only the in-frame ones, with some missing. The sample has roughly 150,000 clones; about 51% are singletons. The CDR3 totals 12 residues. The germline gives CDR1 LNHDA, CDR2 SQIVND (reference sequence). Trimming took off 5 bases at V and 0 bases at J, with 4 bases between the two ends. This specimen was CD8+ T cells sorted from blood, taken at week 0. The sequence was collected from a human donor with alopecia areata. This chain links TRBV19 with TRBJ1-1; D gene unclear. Here the CDR3 DNA reads TGTGCCAGTAGTTGGGTGAACACTGAAGCTTTCTTT. Amino acids: CASSWVNTEAFF. The complete variable domain, with remaining parts taken from reference TRBV19 and TRBJ1-1, reads DGGITQSPKYLFRKEGQNVTLSCEQNLNHDAMYWYRQDPGQGLRLIYYSQIVNDFQKGDIAEGYSVSREKKESFPLTVTSAQKNPTAFYLCASSWVNTEAFFGQGTRLTVV.